This T cell receptor (beta chain) was identified during a study of blood T cell repertoires in COVID-19. Germline values: CDR1 MNHEY, CDR2 SVGAGI. This CDR3 is built from 14 residues. The V and J ends lost 2 bases and 5 bases respectively, with 12 bases between them. Data came from immunoSEQ multiplex PCR; TCRdb stores just in-frame clones and leaves some out. The table lists about 260,000 clones, less than 90% of them singletons, with under 2% in the top ten. The sequence was obtained from a man aged 25-45 years with active or convalescent COVID-19. Material for sequencing was peripheral blood. The chain has TRBV6-5 and TRBJ2-5, with a tentative D call TRBD1 (5 bases). This CDR3 is CASSYGDSRETQYF. In DNA, the CDR3 is TGTGCCAGCAGTTACGGCGACAGTAGGGAGACCCAGTACTTC.